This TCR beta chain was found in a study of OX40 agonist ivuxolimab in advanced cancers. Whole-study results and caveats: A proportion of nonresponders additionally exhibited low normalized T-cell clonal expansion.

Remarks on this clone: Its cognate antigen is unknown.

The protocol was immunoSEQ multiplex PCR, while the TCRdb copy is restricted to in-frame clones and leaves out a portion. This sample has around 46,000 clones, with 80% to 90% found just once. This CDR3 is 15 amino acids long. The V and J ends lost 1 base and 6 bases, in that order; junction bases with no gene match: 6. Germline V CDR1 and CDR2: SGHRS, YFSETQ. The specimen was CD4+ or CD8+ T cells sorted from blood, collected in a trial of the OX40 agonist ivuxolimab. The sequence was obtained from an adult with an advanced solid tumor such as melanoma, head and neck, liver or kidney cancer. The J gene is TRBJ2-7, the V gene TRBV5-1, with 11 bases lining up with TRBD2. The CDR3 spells CASSLSLAGGLEQYF. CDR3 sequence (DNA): TGCGCCAGCAGCTTGAGCCTAGCGGGAGGACTCGAGCAGTACTTC.